This TCR beta chain was sequenced in a study of Ad26.COV2.S vaccination and SARS-CoV-2 variants. Data came from immunoSEQ multiplex PCR; TCRdb stores just in-frame clones and leaves some out. The sample carries roughly 410,000 clones, around 82% recorded once. Treatment reported: about 20 received Ad26.COV2.S at low or high dose, single or two shots; a few received placebo; per-sample allocation not given. Sampling happened 63 days after the first vaccine or placebo injection. Donor was an adult aged 18-55 years in Boston. About this clone: Other DNA sequences from this sample encode an identical CDR3 as well.

Germline CDR1 SGHRS, CDR2 YFSETQ. The CDR3 has 13 amino acids. The V and J ends lost 2 bases and 3 bases respectively, with 7 bases between them. The origin of this receptor is a person aged 18-60 years who received the Ad26.COV2.S COVID-19 vaccine or a placebo. V gene TRBV5-1 combines with J gene TRBJ2-3; D is perhaps TRBD2 (6 bases). Sample: peripheral blood, taken in a trial of Ad26.COV2.S vaccine versus placebo. The CDR3 reads CASSLGRTDTQYF. The CDR3 coding sequence is TGCGCCAGCAGCTTAGGGAGGACAGATACGCAGTATTTT.